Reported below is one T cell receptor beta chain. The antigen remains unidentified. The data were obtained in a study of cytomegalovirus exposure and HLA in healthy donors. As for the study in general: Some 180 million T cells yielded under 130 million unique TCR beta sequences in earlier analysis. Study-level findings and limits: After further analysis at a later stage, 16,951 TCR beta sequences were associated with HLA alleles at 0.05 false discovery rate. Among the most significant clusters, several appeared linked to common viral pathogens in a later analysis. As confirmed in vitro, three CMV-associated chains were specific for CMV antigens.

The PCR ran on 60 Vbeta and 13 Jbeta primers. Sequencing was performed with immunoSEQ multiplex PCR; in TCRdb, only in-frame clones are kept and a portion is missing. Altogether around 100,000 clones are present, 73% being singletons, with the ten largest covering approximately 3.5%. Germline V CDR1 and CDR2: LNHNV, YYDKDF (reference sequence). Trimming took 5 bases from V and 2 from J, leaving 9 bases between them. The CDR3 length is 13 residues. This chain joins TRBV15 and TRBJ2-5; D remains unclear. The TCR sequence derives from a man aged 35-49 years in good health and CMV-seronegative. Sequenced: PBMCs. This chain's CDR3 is CATSYRVQETQYF. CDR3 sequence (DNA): TGTGCCACCAGCTATCGGGTACAAGAGACCCAGTACTTC.